Presented here are 26 T cell receptor beta chains from one specimen sequenced in a study of T-cell memory formation after mild COVID-19. TCRdb re-analysed the 5' RACE reads in MiXCR, keeping a single row per CDR3 protein. The sample lists fewer than 650,000 distinct CDR3 sequences; around 16% were seen once. What was sequenced was PBMCs or a T cell subset sorted from them (not recorded which). The receptors derive from an adult woman who had mild COVID-19 (a few samples of this study predate the infection). Cell type and time point are not known.

V usage is TRBV10-3 and J usage is TRBJ1-6; D call uncertain. This CDR3 spans 18 amino acids. Germline CDR1 is ENHRY and CDR2 is SYGVKD. V lost 0 bases and J 4 bases, leaving 16 bases between the germline ends. The CDR3 loop reads CAISESIGEDGYNSPLHF. CDR3 in DNA: TGTGCCATCAGTGAGTCGATCGGGGAGGACGGTTATAATTCACCCCTCCACTTT.

The chain employs TRBV27 and TRBJ2-1; tentatively, D is TRBD1 or TRBD2 (6 bases each). Trimming cost V 3 bases and J 6 bases, with 18 bases left between them. Germline V gene lookup returns CDR1 MNHEY and CDR2 SMNVEV (reference sequence). The CDR3 is made up of 16 amino acids. CDR3 amino acids: CASSFPPGAGGNEQFF. The CDR3, as DNA: TGTGCCAGCAGTTTCCCACCGGGGGCCGGGGGCAATGAGCAGTTCTTC.

This sequence joins TRBV6-2 or TRBV6-3 and TRBJ1-5; unclear D gene. Trimming removed 0 bases at V and 2 bases at J, with 11 bases between. This CDR3 is 16 amino acids long. CDR1 and CDR2 (germline): MNHEY, SVGEGT. In DNA form, the CDR3 reads TGTGCCAGCAGTTACTCTGGCAGTCGGCGCAATCAGCCCCAGCATTTT. Encoded protein: CASSYSGSRRNQPQHF.

This clonotype has a count of ten or more. The chain combines TRBV7-2 with TRBJ2-7; TRBD2 agrees at 8 bases. Germline trimming cut 2 bases from V and 1 base from J; bases unmatched to any gene: 4. CDR1 and CDR2 from the germline V gene are SGHTA and FQGNSA. There are 15 residues in the CDR3. CDR3 sequence (DNA): TGTGCCAGCAGCTTAAAGACTAGCGATTCCTACGAGCAGTACTTC. Its translation is CASSLKTSDSYEQYF.

This clonotype was picked up a small number of times. This chain uses TRBV21-1 with TRBJ2-7. TRBV21-1 is listed as a pseudogene. The CDR3 runs 16 residues. The CDR3 loop reads CASSRSLWTPRYEQYF. The CDR3 nucleotides are TGTGCCAGCAGCCGTTCCTTATGGACGCCACGCTACGAGCAGTACTTC.

This clonotype appeared a few times. The chain combines TRBV6-5 with TRBJ1-2, with no clear D. The CDR3 spans 13 residues. V shed 6 bases and J shed 0 bases, with 8 bases lying between them. Germline V gene lookup returns CDR1 MNHEY and CDR2 SVGAGI. The CDR3 region has the DNA TGTGCCAGCAGAAATACAGCTAACTATGGCTACACCTTC. It is translated as CASRNTANYGYTF.

The rearrangement links TRBV29-1 to TRBJ2-7, with 9 bases matching TRBD2. CDR1 is SQVTM, CDR2 ANQGSEA, per germline. Unmatched junction bases numbered 8, after V lost 6 bases and J lost 2 bases. The CDR3 is made up of 14 amino acids. The CDR3 region has the DNA TGCAGCGTGAGAAGCGCGGGGGGGCCCTACGAGCAGTACTTC. Translation: CSVRSAGGPYEQYF.

The chain couples TRBV7-9 to TRBJ2-7; perhaps TRBD1 as D (5 bases). Germline V gives CDR1 SEHNR, CDR2 FQNEAQ (reference sequence). The CDR3 is 14 amino acids. Between the trimmed V and J ends, which lost 1 base and 4 bases, there was a span of 11 bases. The CDR3 here is CASSLESGNYEQYF. DNA of the CDR3: TGTGCCAGCAGCTTAGAATCAGGGAATTACGAGCAGTACTTC.

DNA for the CDR3: TGTGCCAGCAGAGCTAGCGGGAGGGCCAGGGAGACCCAGTACTTC. This sequence encodes CASRASGRARETQYF. The genes are TRBV27 and TRBJ2-5; 12 nucleotides align to TRBD2. With 6 bases clipped from V and 5 bases from J, the junction kept 7 bases outside the gene matches. This CDR3 contains 15 residues. From germline, CDR1 is MNHEY and CDR2 SMNVEV (reference sequence).

This clonotype was observed many times. The chain links TRBV5-1 to TRBJ1-6; D is uncertain. This CDR3 is built from 15 residues. Trimming shortened V by 0 bases and J by 8 bases, and 12 bases separated the two germline ends. CDR1 and CDR2 from the germline V gene are SGHRS and YFSETQ. CDR3 region: CASSLVGYTDSPLHF. Written as DNA, the CDR3 is TGCGCCAGCAGCTTGGTGGGGTACACGGATTCACCCCTCCACTTT.

V and J are TRBV2 and TRBJ1-5; D is uncertain. Germline V gene lookup returns CDR1 SNHLY and CDR2 FYNNEI. The ends were cut back, 4 bases at V and 3 bases at J, with 13 bases in the middle. The CDR3 length is 15 residues. The CDR3, as DNA: TGTGCCAGCAGTGCAACTGGACGGCCCAATCAGCCCCAGCATTTT. Its protein is CASSATGRPNQPQHF.

This clonotype was seen a few times. The J gene is TRBJ2-7, the V gene TRBV20-1, with TRBD2 matching over 7 bases. The CDR3 totals 14 residues. Germline CDR1 DFQATT, CDR2 SNEGSKA (reference sequence). Losses at the gene ends were 1 base for V and 3 bases for J; bases not matched to a gene: 6. The CDR3 region is CSARALGLDYEQYF. The CDR3 DNA sequence: TGCAGTGCTAGAGCCTTAGGACTAGACTACGAGCAGTACTTC.

This clonotype was seen at least ten times. V gene TRBV14 combines with J gene TRBJ1-3; TRBD1 agrees at 8 bases. Germline CDR1 SGHDN, CDR2 FVKESK. This CDR3 region has 15 residues. With 4 bases clipped from V and 4 bases from J, the junction kept 6 bases outside the gene matches. The CDR3 spells CASSPIGTGGNTIYF. The DNA for the CDR3 is TGTGCCAGCAGCCCTATTGGGACAGGAGGAAACACCATATATTTT.

The CDR3 DNA reads TGCGCCAGCAGCTGGGCCGACAGTACTGAAGCTTTCTTT. Residues: CASSWADSTEAFF. V and J are TRBV5-1 and TRBJ1-1; possible D gene TRBD1, 5 bases. There are 13 residues in the CDR3. Germline loops: CDR1 SGHRS, CDR2 YFSETQ. V was clipped by 3 bases and J by 5 bases, with 11 bases between them.

The V gene is TRBV6-9, the J gene TRBJ2-2; D gene uncertain. The CDR3 extends over 12 amino acids. V lost 3 bases, J lost 5 bases, and 4 bases lay in between. The germline V gene encodes CDR1 MNHGY and CDR2 SVAAGI. The CDR3 loop is CASSYKTGELFF. The CDR3 DNA is TGTGCCAGCAGTTACAAGACCGGGGAGCTGTTTTTT.

The J gene is TRBJ2-7, the V gene TRBV2; 9 bases agree with TRBD1. V gave up 8 bases and J gave up 4 bases; unmatched junction bases: 9. From germline, CDR1 is SNHLY and CDR2 FYNNEI. This CDR3 is built from 14 residues. The chain's CDR3 is CASGRQGGVYEQYF. CDR3 sequence (DNA): TGTGCCAGCGGACGACAGGGGGGTGTTTACGAGCAGTACTTC.

The chain recombines TRBV19 with TRBJ1-2; D is ambiguous. Germline V gives CDR1 LNHDA, CDR2 SQIVND (reference sequence). Deletions cut 10 bases from V and 7 bases from J, with 22 bases between. The CDR3 length is 14 residues. The CDR3 is CATRAKGSTGGYTF. DNA of the CDR3: TGTGCCACCCGGGCTAAAGGATCGACGGGTGGCTACACCTTC.

The genes are TRBV5-1 and TRBJ2-5, with 11 nucleotides matching TRBD1. The CDR3 is 17 amino acids. V was clipped by 3 bases and J by 1 base; unmatched bases: 8. Germline V gene sequence: CDR1 SGHRS, CDR2 YFSETQ. CDR3 coding DNA: TGCGCCAGCAGCTACGGAATCGGGACAGGGGGCCAAGAGACCCAGTACTTC. Protein: CASSYGIGTGGQETQYF. The entire variable domain, with the rest obtained from reference TRBV5-1 and TRBJ2-5, is as follows: KAGVTQTPRYLIKTRGQQVTLSCSPISGHRSVSWYQQTPGQGLQFLFEYFSETQRNKGNFPGRFSGRQFSNSRSEMNVSTLELGDSALYLCASSYGIGTGGQETQYFGPGTRLLVL.

In its sample, this clonotype was seen a few times. The chain has TRBV7-2 and TRBJ1-6, with D possibly being TRBD1 (5 bases). Germline V gives CDR1 SGHTA, CDR2 FQGNSA. V lost 0 bases and J 5 bases, leaving 11 bases between the germline ends. This CDR3 is built from 16 residues. The CDR3 region is CASSLALGVNNSPLHF. Here the CDR3 DNA reads TGTGCCAGCAGCTTAGCCTTGGGGGTTAATAATTCACCCCTCCACTTT. Full variable domain (remainder filled in from reference TRBV7-2 and TRBJ1-6): GAGVSQSPSNKVTEKGKDVELRCDPISGHTALYWYRQSLGQGLEFLIYFQGNSAPDKSGLPSDRFSAERTGGSVSTLTIQRTQQEDSAVYLCASSLALGVNNSPLHFGNGTRLTVT.

The chain couples TRBV30 to TRBJ1-1; no definite D call. With 2 bases removed from V and 1 base from J, the gap between germline ends came to 8 bases. The CDR3 is 13 amino acids. Germline V gives CDR1 GTSNPN, CDR2 SVGIG (reference sequence). CDR3 region: CAWSPAGNTEAFF. Here the CDR3 DNA reads TGTGCCTGGAGTCCGGCAGGGAACACTGAAGCTTTCTTT.

This clonotype was observed a handful of times. V gene TRBV28 combines with J gene TRBJ2-5; 14 bases line up with TRBD2. Germline CDR1 is MDHEN and CDR2 is SYDVKM. Germline trimming cut 8 bases from V and 4 bases from J; bases unmatched to any gene: 6. CDR3 length: 15 residues. CDR3 amino acids: CASGTGTSGRETQYF. For the CDR3, the DNA is TGTGCCAGCGGAACCGGGACTAGCGGGAGAGAGACCCAGTACTTC.

This chain connects TRBV19 to TRBJ2-2, with 8 bases aligning to TRBD2. V trimming: 4 bases; J trimming: 4 bases; junction bases outside the gene matches: 8. Germline V gives CDR1 LNHDA, CDR2 SQIVND (reference sequence). The CDR3 covers 16 residues. DNA of the CDR3: TGTGCCAGTAGTACCAGACAGGCGGGGGGCACCGGGGAGCTGTTTTTT. Amino acids: CASSTRQAGGTGELFF. The full variable domain, rest sourced from reference TRBV19 and TRBJ2-2, is DGGITQSPKYLFRKEGQNVTLSCEQNLNHDAMYWYRQDPGQGLRLIYYSQIVNDFQKGDIAEGYSVSREKKESFPLTVTSAQKNPTAFYLCASSTRQAGGTGELFFGEGSRLTVL.

The gene calls are TRBV21-1 and TRBJ2-7; TRBD1 reflects the table's D call only, with no check against the DNA. TRBV21-1 is assigned pseudogene status. CDR3 length: 18 amino acids. CDR3 loop: CASSKVPQWPRGFYEQYF. The CDR3 DNA is TGTGCCAGCAGCAAAGTCCCACAATGGCCCAGGGGGTTCTACGAGCAGTACTTC.

This chain uses TRBV29-1 with TRBJ2-7; TRBD1 matches at 7 bases. V lost 6 bases to trimming and J lost 0 bases; unmatched junction nucleotides: 2. CDR3 length equals 12 residues. Germline V gives CDR1 SQVTM, CDR2 ANQGSEA. The CDR3 region has the DNA TGCAGCGTACGACAGGGCTCCTACGAGCAGTACTTC. Translation gives CSVRQGSYEQYF.

V usage is TRBV25-1 and J usage is TRBJ2-3; 11 nucleotides align to TRBD1. With 4 bases clipped from V and 5 bases from J, the junction kept 11 bases outside the gene matches. There are 17 residues in the CDR3. In germline, CDR1 is MGHDK, CDR2 SYGVNS. The CDR3 sequence is CASSAPDGQGARDTQYF. The CDR3 bases are TGTGCCAGCAGTGCCCCCGACGGACAGGGGGCCAGAGATACGCAGTATTTT.

This clonotype appeared a few times. The chain recombines TRBV6-1 with TRBJ2-5; D might be TRBD1 or TRBD2, each matching 6 bases. The CDR3 spans 13 residues. Germline V gene lookup returns CDR1 MNHNS and CDR2 SASEGT. V dropped 6 bases and J dropped 4 bases, with 12 bases sitting between them. The CDR3 region is CASRARGAETQYF. The CDR3 DNA follows: TGTGCCAGCAGGGCAAGGGGGGCAGAGACCCAGTACTTC.